In its sample, the clone carrying this TCR beta chain was seen a few times. Combining a sample-barcoded 5' primer with a J-beta primer mix, a second PCR ran for about 6 to 11 cycles. TCRdb used MiXCR to reprocess the 5' RACE reads, holding one entry per CDR3 protein. The sample includes approximately 780,000 distinct CDR3 sequences, about a quarter of them seen just once. Germline V CDR1 and CDR2: MNHEY, SVGEGT. After removal of 6 bases from V and 2 bases from J, the junction contained 3 bases not matched to a gene. The CDR3 extends over 14 amino acids. The entry originates in a study of blood T cells in healthy people across ages. The same sample was also studied in work on T cells of mothers and their children. From that study: All donors were healthy and Caucasian; they were a few mothers and their six children.

The source is a boy younger than 18 in good health. This chain links TRBV6-2 or TRBV6-3 with TRBJ2-5; 10 nucleotides line up with TRBD2. The sequenced sample consisted of blood. The CDR3 loop reads CASRIAGGQETQYF. CDR3 coding DNA: TGTGCCAGCAGAATAGCGGGGGGTCAAGAGACCCAGTACTTC.